This TCR beta chain stems from a study of cytomegalovirus exposure and HLA in healthy donors. Method: immunoSEQ multiplex PCR; TCRdb's copy keeps in-frame clones and lacks some. The top ten hold about 4.9% of the sample, which has just under 150,000 clones, about 91% seen once. General study results and limits: Investigators reported 150 to 200 TCR beta chains as tied to cytomegalovirus. It was confirmed in vitro that a few of the CMV-associated chains were specific for CMV antigens. Cytomegalovirus status was reportedly diagnosed by the classifier with high sensitivity and specificity.

The donors formed part of the roughly 120-subject validation cohort, distinct from the roughly 630-subject first cohort. Trimming took 6 bases from V and 4 from J; bases not matched to a gene: 8. This CDR3 has 13 amino acids. Germline lookup yields CDR1 SQVTM and CDR2 ANQGSEA. Concerning this clone itself: What it binds is not known.

The V call is TRBV29-1, the J call TRBJ2-5; 7 bases map to TRBD2. The receptor was isolated from a man younger than 30 in good health and CMV-seropositive. The sequencing input was PBMCs. CDR3 sequence: CSVGEGRRETQYF. DNA of the CDR3: TGCAGCGTGGGGGAGGGCCGGAGAGAGACCCAGTACTTC. The entire variable domain, with the rest obtained from reference TRBV29-1 and TRBJ2-5, is as follows: SAVISQKPSRDICQRGTSLTIQCQVDSQVTMMFWYRQQPGQSLTLIATANQGSEATYESGFVIDKFPISRPNLTFSTLTVSNMSPEDSSIYLCSVGEGRRETQYFGPGTRLLVL.